The next 2 T cell receptor beta chains were all read from a single sample in a study of metastatic and nonmetastatic thyroid tumors (dated by TCRdb to 2018 to 2020). No patient had received any treatment before thyroid surgery. The method was PCR. For sequencing, an Illumina HiSeq 4000 was employed. TCRdb applied fastp at Q25 and MiXCR to the public reads, then kept only in-frame beta chains. This sample comprises more than 40,000 clones, about 3.2% of them detected only once. Of the sample, roughly 9.1% falls within the top ten clones. The material sequenced was blood. These receptors came from a female donor with papillary thyroid cancer or a benign thyroid nodule (not recorded which). Some clones in this sample may be carry-over from other donors' samples.

The gene calls are TRBV5-1 and TRBJ2-6; D ambiguous. Germline-derived CDR1 and CDR2 are SGHRS and YFSETQ. V lost 7 bases and J lost 0, with 20 bases in between. This CDR3 comprises 18 residues. The CDR3 spells CASGPEDSLASGANVLTF. CDR3 DNA: TGCGCCAGCGGCCCAGAAGACTCTTTGGCCTCTGGGGCCAACGTCCTGACTTTC.

The chain joins TRBV6-1 to TRBJ1-1, with TRBD1 matching 9 bases. Germline CDR1 MNHNS, CDR2 SASEGT. The V and J ends lost 5 bases and 6 bases, in that order; junction bases with no gene match: 10. This CDR3 is 15 amino acids long. The CDR3, as DNA: TGTGCCAGCAGTCCTCAGGGACAGGGAGCAGCTGAAGCTTTCTTT. Residues: CASSPQGQGAAEAFF.